The rows below give T cell receptor beta chains drawn from one sample of a study of shared clonotypes between healthy human individuals. TCRdb's copy holds only in-frame clones and misses some; the assay was immunoSEQ multiplex PCR. Seen here are 2 million to 2.5 million clones, around 95% observed once, and the top ten hold 0.1% to 0.15%. Sequenced material: naive CD4+ T cells sorted from blood. The source is a man between 18 and 35 years old in good health. CDR3s include the opening cysteine and the closing phenylalanine or tryptophan. Each record gives: J gene, clone size, V gene, D gene, CDR3 DNA, CDR3 protein. The D gene is left open where the match is weak. Some rows mark clone size as missing; the rest say once, few, many or name a class of expanded clone.

>TRBJ2-7|.|TRBV7-2|TRBD2
TGTGCCAGCAGAAATAGCGGGAGCTCCTACGAGCAGTACTTC
CASRNSGSSYEQYF
>TRBJ1-6|.|TRBV7-2|.
TGTGCCAGCAGCTTGGGTGGGGGTTCACCCCTCCACTTT
CASSLGGGSPLHF
>TRBJ2-7|.|TRBV10-1|.
TGCGCCAGCAATCTTGAGGTAGAGGGTTCCTACGAGCAGTACTTC
CASNLEVEGSYEQYF
>TRBJ2-7|.|TRBV30|.
TGTGCCTGGAACCCTACACCTTATACAGAGCAGTACTTC
CAWNPTPYTEQYF
>TRBJ1-1|.|TRBV7-2|TRBD1
TGTGCCAGCAGCCTAGTGACAGGGGTGAGCGGAGCTTTCTTT
CASSLVTGVSGAFF
>TRBJ1-3|few|TRBV6-5|.
TGTGCCAGCAGTTACAGAAACACCATATATTTT
CASSYRNTIYF
>TRBJ2-3|.|TRBV5-1|TRBD1
TGCGCCAGCAGCTTGGGGGGACAGGGCAGCGCAGATACGCAGTATTTT
CASSLGGQGSADTQYF
>TRBJ2-7|.|TRBV2|TRBD1
TGTGCCAGCAGAAAAGAACAGGGGGACTCCTACGAGCAGTACTTC
CASRKEQGDSYEQYF
>TRBJ2-5|.|TRBV7-2|TRBD1
TGTGCCAGCAGCGAGGTGCTGGGACAGGGGCAGACCCAGTACTTC
CASSEVLGQGQTQYF
>TRBJ2-7|once|TRBV9|.
TGTGCCAGCAGCTTACCAGGTGACTCCTACGAGCAGTACTTC
CASSLPGDSYEQYF
>TRBJ1-4|.|TRBV6-5|.
TGTGCCAGCAGTTACCCCCAGGGGAAGGGTGAAAAACTGTTTTTT
CASSYPQGKGEKLFF
>TRBJ2-7|.|TRBV5-4|.
TGTGCCAGCAGCTTGGGAGGGATGAGGGACGAGCAGTACTTC
CASSLGGMRDEQYF
>TRBJ2-1|.|TRBV7-2|.
TGTGCCAGCAGGGGGGACAATGAGCAGTTCTTC
CASRGDNEQFF
>TRBJ1-5|.|TRBV6-1|.
TGTGCCAGCAGTCCCCAGGGAAGCAATCAGCCCCAGCATTTT
CASSPQGSNQPQHF
>TRBJ2-5|.|TRBV29-1|.
TGCAGCGTTGACAGGGTGCTTGGAGAGACCCAGTACTTC
CSVDRVLGETQYF
>TRBJ2-2|.|TRBV19|.
TGTGCCAGTAGTATGGACGGGCGGAACACCGGGGAGCTGTTTTTT
CASSMDGRNTGELFF
>TRBJ1-5|.|TRBV19|.
TGTGCAGTCTCGCTCACCCCCAATCAGCCCCAGCATTTT
CAVSLTPNQPQHF
>TRBJ1-5|.|TRBV4-1|.
TGCGCCAGCAGCCAAGACGGGGGCCAATATCAGCCCCAGCATTTT
CASSQDGGQYQPQHF
>TRBJ2-1|.|TRBV7-2|.
TGTGCCAGCAGCCTGGGATTAGCGGTTGAGCAGTTCTTC
CASSLGLAVEQFF
>TRBJ1-4|.|TRBV10-3|.
TGTGCCATCAGTGCCCAGGTGGCCTCTAATGAAAAACTGTTTTTT
CAISAQVASNEKLFF
>TRBJ2-3|.|TRBV25-1|.
TGTGCCAGCAGTGGGCGAGGAGGGCTCACAGATACGCAGTATTTT
CASSGRGGLTDTQYF
>TRBJ2-2|.|TRBV19|TRBD1
TGTGCCAGTTGGACAGGGCGGGACACCGGGGAGCTGTTTTTT
CASWTGRDTGELFF
>TRBJ2-1|.|TRBV7-9|.
TGTGCCAGCAGCCCGAAGGGCAGGGAATACAATGAGCAGTTCTTC
CASSPKGREYNEQFF
>TRBJ2-7|.|TRBV2|.
TGTGCCAGCGCAACAGGGTTCGACGAGCAGTACTTC
CASATGFDEQYF
>TRBJ2-5|once|TRBV5-1|.
TGCGCCAGCAGCCCCGGCCCCGCCGAGACCCAGTACTTC
CASSPGPAETQYF
>TRBJ2-1|.|TRBV29-1|TRBD2
TGCAGCGTTGAAGGAAGCGGGAGCTCCTACAATGAGCAGTTCTTC
CSVEGSGSSYNEQFF
>TRBJ1-4|once|TRBV5-1|TRBD1
TGCGCCAGCAGCTTGGATCCACAGGGGTTCCGAAAACTGTTTTTT
CASSLDPQGFRKLFF
>TRBJ2-1|.|TRBV4-1|TRBD2
TGCGCCAGCAGCCATCTAGCGGGGTCAAGAGGGGAGCAGTTCTTC
CASSHLAGSRGEQFF
>TRBJ2-7|.|TRBV19|TRBD1
TGTGCCAGTAGTCCTCGGGACAGGGGGCGCGAGCAGTACTTC
CASSPRDRGREQYF
>TRBJ1-1|.|TRBV10-3|.
TGTGCCATCAGTGACCCCAAGAACACTGAAGCTTTCTTT
CAISDPKNTEAFF
>TRBJ2-2|.|TRBV5-6|TRBD2
TGTGCCAGCAGCTTGCCTAGCGGGACCAACACCGGGGAGCTGTTTTTT
CASSLPSGTNTGELFF
>TRBJ1-5|.|TRBV5-1|.
TGCGCCAGCAGCTTGACAGGTCCCGATCAGCCCCAGCATTTT
CASSLTGPDQPQHF
>TRBJ2-2|.|TRBV19|.
TGTGCCAGTAGCATTTTCGGCGGGGCGAACACCGGGGAGCTGTTTTTT
CASSIFGGANTGELFF
>TRBJ1-1|.|TRBV30|.
TGTGCCTGGGCCGGGGACACTGAAGCTTTCTTT
CAWAGDTEAFF
>TRBJ1-3|.|TRBV15|.
TGTGCCACCAGCAGAGGACCCGGGCCGGGAAGCTCTGGAAACACCATATATTTT
CATSRGPGPGSSGNTIYF
>TRBJ1-2|.|TRBV10-3|.
TGTGCCATCAGTTTAGGGGTAGTTGATGGCTACACCTTC
CAISLGVVDGYTF
>TRBJ2-1|.|TRBV12-5|.
TGTGCTAGTGGTTTGCTCCAGCGAAATGAGCAGTTCTTC
CASGLLQRNEQFF
>TRBJ1-2|once|TRBV27|.
TGTGCCAGCAGTTTACGGGGGTGGCATGGCTACACCTTC
CASSLRGWHGYTF
>TRBJ2-2|.|TRBV6-5|.
TGTGCCAGCAGTTACGAGGGGGCCGGGGAGCTGTTTTTT
CASSYEGAGELFF
>TRBJ1-5|.|TRBV19|TRBD1
TGTGCCTCCTCCGGGACAGGGGGTTACCAGCCCCAGCATTTT
CASSGTGGYQPQHF
>TRBJ2-7|.|TRBV6-6|TRBD1
TGTGCCAGCGACAGGGGAGGATACGAGCAGTACTTC
CASDRGGYEQYF
>TRBJ1-1|.|TRBV30|TRBD1
TGTGCCTGGAGTGTGGGGGACAGAGCTGAAGCTTTCTTT
CAWSVGDRAEAFF
>TRBJ1-1|.|TRBV6-5|TRBD1
TGTGCCAGCAGTTACCCGGACAGGATCAACACTGAAGCTTTCTTT
CASSYPDRINTEAFF
>TRBJ2-7|.|TRBV5-1|.
TGCGCCAGCAGCTTGGGATCTGAGAACTACGAGCAGTACTTC
CASSLGSENYEQYF
>TRBJ2-1|few|TRBV6-5|TRBD2
TGTGCCAGCGGTCCGGGACTAGCCTCCTACAATGAGCAGTTCTTC
CASGPGLASYNEQFF
>TRBJ2-7|.|TRBV5-1|TRBD1
TGCGCCAGCAGCTTGGAAGGCGGACAGGTAGCCTACGAGCAGTACTTC
CASSLEGGQVAYEQYF
>TRBJ2-6|.|TRBV30|.
TGTGCCTGGAGCGGTCGGAAAACAGTCTCTGGGGCCAACGTCCTGACTTTC
CAWSGRKTVSGANVLTF
>TRBJ1-3|.|TRBV29-1|.
TGCAGCGTTGAAGATCGGGAGGATCTCGGCATATATTTT
CSVEDREDLGIYF
>TRBJ2-7|.|TRBV2|.
TGTGCCAGCAGTGGGGAAACTTCCGAGCAGTACTTC
CASSGETSEQYF
>TRBJ1-4|once|TRBV18|.
TGTGCCAGCTCACCACCGCCGGGTGAAAAACTGTTTTTT
CASSPPPGEKLFF
>TRBJ2-1|.|TRBV5-4|TRBD2
TGTGCCAGCAGCACCGGGACTAGCGGGGGGTACAATGAGCAGTTCTTC
CASSTGTSGGYNEQFF
>TRBJ1-1|.|TRBV7-2|.
TGTGCCAGCAGCTTTAGGGGGAAGAACACTGAAGCTTTCTTT
CASSFRGKNTEAFF
>TRBJ2-1|.|TRBV11-2|.
TGTGCCAGCAGCTTAGAAGGTTTTGAGCAGTTCTTC
CASSLEGFEQFF
>TRBJ1-3|.|TRBV14|.
TGTGCCAGCAGCCAAGATCAGCCGAGAAACACCATATATTTT
CASSQDQPRNTIYF
>TRBJ1-1|.|TRBV11-3|.
TGTGCCAGCAGCTTACAGGGGTCGAACACTGAAGCTTTCTTT
CASSLQGSNTEAFF
>TRBJ1-6|.|TRBV5-1|.
TGCGCCAGCAGCTTGGTCCAGGGAAATTCACCCCTCCACTTT
CASSLVQGNSPLHF
>TRBJ2-7|.|TRBV2|TRBD2
TGTGCCAGCTTCAGACTAGCGGGGGGAGAGCAGTACTTC
CASFRLAGGEQYF
>TRBJ2-7|.|TRBV7-8|.
TGTGCCAGCAGCTTTTCAGGATACGAGCAGTACTTC
CASSFSGYEQYF
>TRBJ2-7|.|TRBV11-2|TRBD1
TGTGCCAGCAGCTCCTCGGGACAGGGGTTCGGGGAGCAGTACTTC
CASSSSGQGFGEQYF
>TRBJ2-7|.|TRBV7-2|.
TGTGCCAGCAGCCCCCGGCGGCCTTCCGAGCAGTACTTC
CASSPRRPSEQYF